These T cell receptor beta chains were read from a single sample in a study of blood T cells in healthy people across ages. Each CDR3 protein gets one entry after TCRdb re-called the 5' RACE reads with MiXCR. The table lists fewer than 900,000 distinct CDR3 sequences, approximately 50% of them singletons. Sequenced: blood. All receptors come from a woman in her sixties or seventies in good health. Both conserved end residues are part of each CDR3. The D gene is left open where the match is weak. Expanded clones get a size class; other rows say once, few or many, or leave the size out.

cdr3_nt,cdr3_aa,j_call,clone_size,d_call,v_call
TGTGCCAGCAGCCAAACTCCGGGACAGGGAGGCGGCGAGCAGTACTTC,CASSQTPGQGGGEQYF,TRBJ2-7,.,TRBD1,TRBV14
TGTGCCAGCAGCCCCAGGGAAACGACTCTCTCTGGGGCCAACGTCCTGACTTTC,CASSPRETTLSGANVLTF,TRBJ2-6,.,.,TRBV7-9
TGTGCCAGCAGTTTCCAAGTCCCGGGAGGGCCGGATACGCAGTATTTT,CASSFQVPGGPDTQYF,TRBJ2-3,.,TRBD2,TRBV28
TGTGCCAGCATCCTTAGCGGGAGGGCCATCAATGAGCAGTACTTC,CASILSGRAINEQYF,TRBJ2-7,once,TRBD2,TRBV6-2/TRBV6-3
TGTGCCAGCAGGGAGACGTCCTATTCACCCCTCCACTTT,CASRETSYSPLHF,TRBJ1-6,once,.,TRBV6-1
TGCGCCAGCAGCAGAGACAGAGTTCTCTACGAGCAGTACTTC,CASSRDRVLYEQYF,TRBJ2-7,.,.,TRBV5-1
TGTGCCAGCAGGAAACAGGGGTACGGGGAGCTGTTTTTT,CASRKQGYGELFF,TRBJ2-2,many,TRBD1,TRBV7-2
TGTGCCAGCAGCCCAGGAGTGCTAGCGGGTCAAGAGACCCAGTACTTC,CASSPGVLAGQETQYF,TRBJ2-5,few,TRBD2,TRBV7-2
TGTGCCAGCAGCCCCCGAACGGTTTCCGGGTTTGGCAATCAGCCCCAGCATTTT,CASSPRTVSGFGNQPQHF,TRBJ1-5,.,.,TRBV7-8
TGTGCCAGCAGCGCCGCTGGTCACGGAGAGCAGTTCTTC,CASSAAGHGEQFF,TRBJ2-1,.,.,TRBV6-4
TGTGCCAGCAGCGTAGAGTACACAGATACGCAGTATTTT,CASSVEYTDTQYF,TRBJ2-3,many,.,TRBV9
TGTGCCAGCAGCTTGGGACAGGACACCGGGGAGCTGTTTTTT,CASSLGQDTGELFF,TRBJ2-2,few,.,TRBV5-4
TGCGCCAGCGCGGAGAGCGGGAAGGGCACAGATACGCAGTATTTT,CASAESGKGTDTQYF,TRBJ2-3,few,TRBD2,TRBV5-1
TGTGCCGTCACTTTAAGGAAGAACACTGAAGCTTTCTTT,CAVTLRKNTEAFF,TRBJ1-1,.,.,TRBV28
TGCAGCGTTGTAGTTGGGGCAGGGGGCGGTGAGCAGTTCTTC,CSVVVGAGGGEQFF,TRBJ2-1,.,TRBD1,TRBV29-1
TGTGCCAGCAGACAGGGGGTGTGGTATGGCTACACCTTC,CASRQGVWYGYTF,TRBJ1-2,.,TRBD1,TRBV6-6
TGTGCCAGCAGTTTAGCGGGGGGATCGGACGAGCAGTACTTC,CASSLAGGSDEQYF,TRBJ2-7,few,.,TRBV12-3/TRBV12-4
TGTGCCAGCAGCTTATTTGCACAAACAACAGATACGCAGTATTTT,CASSLFAQTTDTQYF,TRBJ2-3,.,.,TRBV7-2
TGTGCCAGCAGGTCAGGGAGCGGGGTAGATGAGCAGTTCTTC,CASRSGSGVDEQFF,TRBJ2-1,.,TRBD2,TRBV6-5
TGTGCCAGCAGTTACTCGCCGGCGGGAGCCTACGAGCAGTACTTC,CASSYSPAGAYEQYF,TRBJ2-7,few,TRBD2,TRBV6-2/TRBV6-3
TGTGCCAGCAGCCCTAAGAGCCTAGTAGCGGGAGGTTCGAGTGAGCAGTTCTTC,CASSPKSLVAGGSSEQFF,TRBJ2-1,.,TRBD2,TRBV3-1
TGTGCCAGCAGCTTAGAGAGGGCTCCCCAGCATTTT,CASSLERAPQHF,TRBJ1-5,.,.,TRBV7-2
TGTGCCAGCAGTAAACAGGGGTTTGTCCAAGAGACCCAGAACTTC,CASSKQGFVQETQNF,TRBJ2-5,.,TRBD1,TRBV6-5
TGCAGCGCCAAAGCGTACCTTACGGGGACAGATACGCAGTATTTT,CSAKAYLTGTDTQYF,TRBJ2-3,.,.,TRBV29-1
TGTGCCGGTGGTCGGGACACCAATGGCTACACCTTC,CAGGRDTNGYTF,TRBJ1-2,.,.,TRBV28
TGCAGCGCGGGACAGGGGGTAACCTACGAGCAGTACTTC,CSAGQGVTYEQYF,TRBJ2-7,.,TRBD1,TRBV29-1
TGCAGTGCTAGGTCCGTGAGCGGGACCGCGTTACACGAGCAGTACTTC,CSARSVSGTALHEQYF,TRBJ2-7,.,TRBD2,TRBV20-1
TGTGCCAGCAGCCAGGGGGCAAGAACCTACGAGCAGTACTTC,CASSQGARTYEQYF,TRBJ2-7,few,TRBD1,TRBV6-2/TRBV6-3
TGTGCCAGCAGTTTCAGCGGGAGATGGGGAGGTGAGCAGTTCTTC,CASSFSGRWGGEQFF,TRBJ2-1,.,TRBD2,TRBV6-2/TRBV6-3
TGTGCCAGCAGCAAAGGTCCCCGCTACGAGCAGTACTTC,CASSKGPRYEQYF,TRBJ2-7,.,.,TRBV21-1
TGCAGTGCTAGAGACCCGGGTAGGGGGCGCACAGATACGCAGTATTTT,CSARDPGRGRTDTQYF,TRBJ2-3,few,TRBD1,TRBV20-1
TGTGCCAGCACCTTAACGGGGGGCCTAGACTATGGCTACACCTTC,CASTLTGGLDYGYTF,TRBJ1-2,many,.,TRBV7-2
TGTGCCAGCACCCCGGACAGGACCAATGAGCAGTACTTC,CASTPDRTNEQYF,TRBJ2-5,.,TRBD1,TRBV7-3
TGCAGCGGGGAACAGGGTGGCTACAATGAGCAGTACTTC,CSGEQGGYNEQYF,TRBJ2-7,.,.,TRBV29-1
TGTGCCAGCAGAAAACGTTTAGCCAAAAACATTCAGTACTTC,CASRKRLAKNIQYF,TRBJ2-4,many,.,TRBV28
TGCAGCGTTGCTCGGCGGGACAATGAGCAGTACTTC,CSVARRDNEQYF,TRBJ2-5,.,.,TRBV29-1
TGCAGTGCCAGCCGTCCCGGGACTAGCGGGAGAACCAAAAGGGACGAGCAGTACTTC,CSASRPGTSGRTKRDEQYF,TRBJ2-7,.,TRBD2,TRBV20-1
TGCGCCAGCAGCTTGTCCGGGACAGGGGGCAGTCGTTTGAACACTGAAGCTTTCTTT,CASSLSGTGGSRLNTEAFF,TRBJ1-1,.,TRBD1,TRBV5-1
TGCGCCAGCAGCTTGGGTTCCGTGCTCAATGAGCAGTTCTTC,CASSLGSVLNEQFF,TRBJ2-1,few,.,TRBV5-1
TGCAGTGCTAGTAAGAACGCCCCCTACGAGCAGTACTTC,CSASKNAPYEQYF,TRBJ2-7,.,.,TRBV20-1
TGCAGTGTCACGCCGGGCCTCTATGGCTACACCTTC,CSVTPGLYGYTF,TRBJ1-2,.,.,TRBV20-1